The entry below gives a single TCR beta chain sequence along with its context. Its cognate antigen is unknown. The germline gene is not matched at one end of the junction; a read error may be the cause. The sample is drawn from a study of T-cell memory formation after mild COVID-19. On the study more broadly: Among the donors, TCR clusters were largely specific to each donor.

Whole-study results and caveats: Day 15 to 85 contracting clones showed balanced CD4/CD8; later expanders leaned CD4+. Nothing confirmed that second-wave clones peaking on day 37 were specific for SARS-CoV-2.

MiXCR, applied by TCRdb to the 5' RACE reads, yields one record per CDR3 protein. The sample shows about 320,000 distinct CDR3 sequences, more than 13% of them seen only once. The CDR3 is made up of 15 amino acids. Per the germline V gene, CDR1 is SSHAT and CDR2 is FNYEAQ (reference sequence). This sequence originates from a man aged 18 to 29 who had mild COVID-19 (a few samples of this study predate the infection). Cell type and time point are not known. The chain is built from TRBV7-7 and TRBJ2-3; the D gene could be TRBD1 or TRBD2 (5 bases each). The specimen was PBMCs or a T cell subset sorted from them (not recorded which). CDR3 region: CASSTGTANTDTQYF. The CDR3 DNA reads as TGTGCTAGCAGCACCGGGACGGCCAACACAGATACGCAGTATTTT.